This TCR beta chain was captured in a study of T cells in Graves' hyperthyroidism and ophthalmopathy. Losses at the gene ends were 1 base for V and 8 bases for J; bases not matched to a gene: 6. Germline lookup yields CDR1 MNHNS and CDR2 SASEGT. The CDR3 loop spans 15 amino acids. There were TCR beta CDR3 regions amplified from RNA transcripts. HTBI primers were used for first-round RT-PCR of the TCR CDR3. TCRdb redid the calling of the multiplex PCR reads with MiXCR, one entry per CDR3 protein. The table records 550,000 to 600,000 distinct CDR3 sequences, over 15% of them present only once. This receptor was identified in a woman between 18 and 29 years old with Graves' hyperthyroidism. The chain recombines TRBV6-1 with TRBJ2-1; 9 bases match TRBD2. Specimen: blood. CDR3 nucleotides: TGTGCCAGCAGTGAAGTAGCGGGGGCTGGGGATGAGCAGTTCTTC. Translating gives CASSEVAGAGDEQFF.